A selection of T cell receptor beta chains follows, all from one sample in a study of shared clonotypes between healthy human individuals. Assay used: immunoSEQ multiplex PCR; TCRdb lists only in-frame clones, some missing. The sample lists about 580,000 clones, roughly 98% occurring once. The sequencing input was naive CD8+ T cells sorted from blood. The receptors were sampled from a man under 40 in good health. Each CDR3 is given with its conserved first and last residue. Fields, in order: clone size, J gene, D gene, V gene, CDR3 DNA, CDR3 protein. D genes are given only for firm matches. Not every row has a clone size; where given, it reads once, few, many or a size class.

-,TRBJ1-4,-,TRBV29-1,TGCAGCGTTGAGACAGGACCTAATGAAAAACTGTTTTTT,CSVETGPNEKLFF
-,TRBJ2-6,-,TRBV27,TGTGCCAGCAGTTTAGAAGCTGGGGCCAACGTCCTGACTTTC,CASSLEAGANVLTF
-,TRBJ2-2,TRBD2,TRBV15,TGTGCCACCAGCAGAGATGTGATAGCGGGAGGGCCCGGGGAGCTGTTTTTT,CATSRDVIAGGPGELFF
-,TRBJ2-1,-,TRBV5-1,TGCGCCAGCAGATTATATGCAGGGGGGTTCTCCTACAATGAGCAGTTCTTC,CASRLYAGGFSYNEQFF
-,TRBJ2-6,TRBD2,TRBV7-2,TGTGCCAGCAGCTTAGCCGCTTGGGCTAGCGGGAGTACTGGGGCCAACGTCCTGACTTTC,CASSLAAWASGSTGANVLTF
-,TRBJ1-5,TRBD1,TRBV5-6,TGTGCCAGCAGCTTGGGACAGGGGGCGAATCAGCCCCAGCATTTT,CASSLGQGANQPQHF
once,TRBJ2-1,-,TRBV4-1,TGCGCCAGCAGCCAAGAATCGGGGGTCGATGAGCAGTTCTTC,CASSQESGVDEQFF
-,TRBJ2-1,TRBD2,TRBV5-8,TGTGCCAGCAGCTTCAGCGGGAGAGGATACAATGAGCAGTTCTTC,CASSFSGRGYNEQFF
once,TRBJ2-2,-,TRBV11-2,TGTGCCAGCAGCTTACCGCGTTCAAACCCTGGCGGCACCGGGGAGCTGTTTTTT,CASSLPRSNPGGTGELFF
-,TRBJ2-1,-,TRBV4-1,TGCGCCAGCAGCCAACTCCTTGGGACGCTAGACTACAATGAGCAGTTCTTC,CASSQLLGTLDYNEQFF
-,TRBJ2-7,TRBD1,TRBV13,TGTGCCAGCAGCCTACAGGGGGACTCCTACGAGCAGTACTTC,CASSLQGDSYEQYF
once,TRBJ2-7,-,TRBV5-1,TGCGCCAGCAGCTTTAGGCCCCACAGTTTCTACGAGCAGTACTTC,CASSFRPHSFYEQYF
-,TRBJ2-7,-,TRBV11-2,TGTGCCAGCAGCAGACGAAGCCACGAGCAGTACTTC,CASSRRSHEQYF
-,TRBJ2-2,-,TRBV7-9,TGTGCCAGCAGCTTGGGAGAGGCCGGGGAGCTGTTTTTT,CASSLGEAGELFF
-,TRBJ1-1,TRBD1,TRBV14,TGTGCCAGCAGCACTCGGACAGGACGGTCTGCCGAAGCTTTCTTT,CASSTRTGRSAEAFF
-,TRBJ2-7,-,TRBV27,TGTGCCAGCAGTTTCTTCCTCTCCTACGAGCAGTACTTC,CASSFFLSYEQYF
-,TRBJ2-7,-,TRBV7-8,TGTGCCAGCAGCTTAAATCCACGGTTACCCCCTACCTACGAGCAGTACTTC,CASSLNPRLPPTYEQYF
once,TRBJ2-1,-,TRBV15,TGTGCCACCAGCTCTCAGGGCAATGAGCAGTTCTTC,CATSSQGNEQFF
-,TRBJ1-5,-,TRBV7-9,TGTGCCAGCAGCTTAGGAAGTGAGGGGTATAATCAGCCCCAGCATTTT,CASSLGSEGYNQPQHF
-,TRBJ1-3,-,TRBV28,TGTGCCAGCATTCATGCTCAGGCACGGAGTAAAGGGAACACCATATATTTT,CASIHAQARSKGNTIYF
-,TRBJ2-7,-,TRBV29-1,TGCAGCGTTGAAGATCTTACGCCGGAATCCTACGAGCAGTACTTC,CSVEDLTPESYEQYF
once,TRBJ2-7,TRBD1,TRBV27,TGTGCCAGCAGAACCAGGACAGGGTCGGCCTACGAGCAGTACTTC,CASRTRTGSAYEQYF
-,TRBJ2-2,-,TRBV29-1,TGCAGCGTTGTTTCGGAGTCCGGGGAGCTGTTTTTT,CSVVSESGELFF
-,TRBJ2-1,TRBD1,TRBV7-9,TGTGCCAGCAGGGACGGGACAGGGGTTAATGAGCAGTTCTTC,CASRDGTGVNEQFF
-,TRBJ2-1,-,TRBV7-3,TGTGCCAGCAGCTCCGGGGTAGTGGGGTACAATGAGCAGTTCTTC,CASSSGVVGYNEQFF
-,TRBJ2-3,TRBD2,TRBV27,TGTGCCAGCAGTTTACGCAGCGGGAGTAAGGCAGATACGCAGTATTTT,CASSLRSGSKADTQYF
-,TRBJ2-1,-,TRBV19,TGTGCCAGTAGTATTGGGCCTAATGGGGAGCAGTTCTTC,CASSIGPNGEQFF
-,TRBJ2-5,-,TRBV11-2,TGTGCCAGCAGCTGGGGGGTGATGGAGACCCAGTACTTC,CASSWGVMETQYF
once,TRBJ2-7,TRBD1,TRBV2,TGTGCCAGCAGTTTAGGGGGCAGGGGCGAGCAGTACTTC,CASSLGGRGEQYF
-,TRBJ2-7,TRBD2,TRBV19,TGTGCCAGTAGTTTGACTAGCGGGAGGGGCGAGCAGTACTTC,CASSLTSGRGEQYF
-,TRBJ1-2,TRBD1,TRBV29-1,TGCAGCGTCGACAGGGAGGACTATGGCTACACCTTC,CSVDREDYGYTF
-,TRBJ2-6,TRBD1,TRBV7-3,TGTGCCAGCAGCCCAGACAGGGCTGGGGCCAACGTCCTGACTTTC,CASSPDRAGANVLTF
-,TRBJ2-3,-,TRBV15,TGTGCCACCAGTGGTGCGACACGCACAGATACGCAGTATTTT,CATSGATRTDTQYF
-,TRBJ2-7,-,TRBV14,TGTGCCAGCAGCTTAAGCCCGGGCAGCGGGTTCGAGCAGTACTTC,CASSLSPGSGFEQYF
-,TRBJ2-2,-,TRBV29-1,TGCAGCGTTGAAAGGAGACACACCGGGGAGCTGTTTTTT,CSVERRHTGELFF
-,TRBJ2-7,-,TRBV29-1,TGCAGCGTCCGGGACAACACCTACGAGCAGTACTTC,CSVRDNTYEQYF
-,TRBJ2-2,-,TRBV27,TGTGCCAGCAGTTTACATGGTGGGGAGCTGTTTTTT,CASSLHGGELFF
-,TRBJ2-1,-,TRBV27,TGTGCCAGCAGTTTACTAGGAGATGAGCAGTTCTTC,CASSLLGDEQFF
-,TRBJ2-1,-,TRBV2,TGTGCCAGCAGTGTCCGGGCCTTCAATGAGCAGTTCTTC,CASSVRAFNEQFF
-,TRBJ2-3,TRBD1,TRBV19,TGTGCCACCCGGGACAGGGGGTTTGGGACAGATACGCAGTATTTT,CATRDRGFGTDTQYF
-,TRBJ2-1,TRBD2,TRBV27,TGTGCCAGCAGTTCCCGGACTAGCGGAGGCCCCTTAGGTGAGCAGTTCTTC,CASSSRTSGGPLGEQFF
-,TRBJ2-7,-,TRBV7-8,TGTGCCAGCAGCTTAGCCCGCTCCGCACGGAGCTCCTACGAGCAGTACTTC,CASSLARSARSSYEQYF
-,TRBJ1-4,-,TRBV5-1,TGCGCCAGCAGCTTGGCCCACAACTATGAAAAACTGTTTTTT,CASSLAHNYEKLFF
-,TRBJ2-5,-,TRBV7-9,TGTGCCAGCATCCGGCAGGGAGAGACCCAGTACTTC,CASIRQGETQYF
-,TRBJ1-3,-,TRBV6-1,TGTGCCAGCAGTGGGAGCCACGACTTCACTGGCGGGAACACCATATATTTT,CASSGSHDFTGGNTIYF
-,TRBJ1-1,-,TRBV5-4,TGTGCCAGCAGCTTGGAAGGGGGTGAAGCTTTCTTT,CASSLEGGEAFF
-,TRBJ2-1,-,TRBV10-3,TGTGCCACCCAGGGAGAGGGCAATGAGCAGTTCTTC,CATQGEGNEQFF
-,TRBJ1-1,-,TRBV28,TGTGCCAGCAGTTTAGAGGGGTCAGATGAAGCTTTCTTT,CASSLEGSDEAFF
-,TRBJ2-1,TRBD1,TRBV5-6,TGTGCCAGCACCGGAGAAGGGGGCATCAATGAGCAGTTCTTC,CASTGEGGINEQFF